This T cell receptor (beta chain) was sequenced for a study of technical replicates of blood from a few donors. Sequencing was performed with immunoSEQ multiplex PCR; in TCRdb, only in-frame clones are kept and a portion is missing. Of around 63,000 clones in the sample, 98% were seen once. Looked up from germline, CDR1 is SGHVS and CDR2 is FNYEAQ. This CDR3 comprises 14 residues. Unmatched junction bases numbered 3, after V lost 0 bases and J lost 4 bases. The V gene is TRBV7-6, the J gene TRBJ2-7; TRBD1 aligns across 7 bases. This TCR derives from a human donor in good health. Sequenced: T cells isolated from PBMCs. The CDR3 here is CASSLARGQYEQYF. The CDR3 DNA reads as TGTGCCAGCAGCTTAGCCAGGGGACAGTACGAGCAGTACTTC.